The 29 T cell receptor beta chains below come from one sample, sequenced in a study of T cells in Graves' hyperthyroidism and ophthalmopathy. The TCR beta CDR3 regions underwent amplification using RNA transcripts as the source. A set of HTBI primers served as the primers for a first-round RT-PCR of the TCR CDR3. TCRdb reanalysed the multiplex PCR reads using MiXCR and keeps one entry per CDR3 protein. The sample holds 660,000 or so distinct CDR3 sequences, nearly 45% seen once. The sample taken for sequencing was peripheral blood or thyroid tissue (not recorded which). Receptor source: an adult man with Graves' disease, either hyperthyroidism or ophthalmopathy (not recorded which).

The CDR3 is CARSQDRGRETQYF. The CDR3 DNA follows: TGTGCTAGAAGTCAGGACAGGGGTAGAGAGACCCAGTACTTC. The gene calls are TRBV7-3 and TRBJ2-5, with TRBD1 matching 9 bases. CDR1 and CDR2 (germline): SGHTA, FQGTGA. The CDR3 is made up of 14 amino acids. Based on the CDR3 plus reference TRBV7-3 and TRBJ2-5, the full variable domain is GAGVSQTPSNKVTEKGKYVELRCDPISGHTALYWYRQSLGQGPEFLIYFQGTGAADDSGLPNDRFFAVRPEGSVSTLKIQRTERGDSAVYLCARSQDRGRETQYFGPGTRLLVL.

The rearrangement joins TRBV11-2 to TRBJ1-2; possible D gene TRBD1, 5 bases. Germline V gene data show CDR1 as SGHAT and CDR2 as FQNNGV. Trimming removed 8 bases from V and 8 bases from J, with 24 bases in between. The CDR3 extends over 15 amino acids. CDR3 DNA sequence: TGTGCCAGCGGCAGGGCCCTACCTTCGTTGGAAGGCTACACCTTC. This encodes CASGRALPSLEGYTF.

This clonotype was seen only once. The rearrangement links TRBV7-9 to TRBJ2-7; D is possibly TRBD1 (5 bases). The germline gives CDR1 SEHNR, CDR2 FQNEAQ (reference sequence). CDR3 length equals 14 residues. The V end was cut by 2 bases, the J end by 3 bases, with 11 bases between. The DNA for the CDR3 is TGTGCCAGCAGCTTAACAGGAGAATTCTACGAGCAGTACTTC. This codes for CASSLTGEFYEQYF.

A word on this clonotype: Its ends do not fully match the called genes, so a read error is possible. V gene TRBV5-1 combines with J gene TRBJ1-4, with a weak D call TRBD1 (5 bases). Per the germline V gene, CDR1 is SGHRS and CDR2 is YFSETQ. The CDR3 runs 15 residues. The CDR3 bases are TGTGCCAGCAGCACAGGACGGCACTTTAATGAAAAACTGTTTTTT. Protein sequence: CASSTGRHFNEKLFF.

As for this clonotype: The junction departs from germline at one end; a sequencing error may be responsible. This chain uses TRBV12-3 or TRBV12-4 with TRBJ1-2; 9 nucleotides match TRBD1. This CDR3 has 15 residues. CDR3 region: CASSSPGQGLYGYPF. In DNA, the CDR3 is TGTGCCAGCAGTTCTCCGGGACAGGGACTCTATGGCTACCCCTTC.

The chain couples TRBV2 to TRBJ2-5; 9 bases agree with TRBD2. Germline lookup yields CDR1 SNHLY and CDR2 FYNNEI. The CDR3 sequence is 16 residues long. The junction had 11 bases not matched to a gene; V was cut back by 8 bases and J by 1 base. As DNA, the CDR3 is TGTGCCAGCTGTTGGGTAGCGGGAGCGGCCCAAGAGACCCAGTACTTC. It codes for CASCWVAGAAQETQYF. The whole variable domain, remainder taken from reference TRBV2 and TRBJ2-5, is EPEVTQTPSHQVTQMGQEVILRCVPISNHLYFYWYRQILGQKVEFLVSFYNNEISEKSEIFDDQFSVERPDGSNFTLKIRSTKLEDSAMYFCASCWVAGAAQETQYFGPGTRLLVL.

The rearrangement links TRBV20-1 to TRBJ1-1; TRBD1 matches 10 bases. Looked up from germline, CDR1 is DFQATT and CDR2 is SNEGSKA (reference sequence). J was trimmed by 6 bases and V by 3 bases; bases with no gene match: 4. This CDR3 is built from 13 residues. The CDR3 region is CSASVGQGAEAFF. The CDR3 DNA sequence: TGCAGTGCTAGCGTCGGACAGGGGGCTGAAGCTTTCTTT.

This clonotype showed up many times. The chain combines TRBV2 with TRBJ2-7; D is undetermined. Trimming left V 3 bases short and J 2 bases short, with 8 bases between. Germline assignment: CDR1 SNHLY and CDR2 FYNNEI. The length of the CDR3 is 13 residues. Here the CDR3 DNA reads TGTGCCAGCAGTGAGTCGGACCCCTACGAGCAGTACTTC. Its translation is CASSESDPYEQYF. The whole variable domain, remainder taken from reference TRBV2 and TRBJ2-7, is EPEVTQTPSHQVTQMGQEVILRCVPISNHLYFYWYRQILGQKVEFLVSFYNNEISEKSEIFDDQFSVERPDGSNFTLKIRSTKLEDSAMYFCASSESDPYEQYFGPGTRLTVT.

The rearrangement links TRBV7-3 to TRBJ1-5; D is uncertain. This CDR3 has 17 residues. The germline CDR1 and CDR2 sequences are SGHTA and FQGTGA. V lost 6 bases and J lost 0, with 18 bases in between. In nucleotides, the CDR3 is TGTGCCAGCAGTTTATTATTTGGACCTTCTAGCAATCAGCCCCAGCATTTT. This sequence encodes CASSLLFGPSSNQPQHF.

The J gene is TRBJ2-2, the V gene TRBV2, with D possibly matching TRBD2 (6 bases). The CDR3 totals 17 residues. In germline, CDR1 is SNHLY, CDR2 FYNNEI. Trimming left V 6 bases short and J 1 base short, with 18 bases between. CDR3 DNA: TGTGCCAGCAGCGAGGATGCTGGGACTGTGAACACCGGGGAGCTGTTTTTT. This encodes CASSEDAGTVNTGELFF.

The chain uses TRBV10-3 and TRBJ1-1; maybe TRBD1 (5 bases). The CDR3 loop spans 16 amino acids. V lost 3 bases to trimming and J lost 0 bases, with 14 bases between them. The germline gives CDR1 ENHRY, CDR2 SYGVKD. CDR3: CAISERGEAMNTEAFF. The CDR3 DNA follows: TGTGCCATCAGTGAAAGGGGAGAGGCAATGAACACTGAAGCTTTCTTT.

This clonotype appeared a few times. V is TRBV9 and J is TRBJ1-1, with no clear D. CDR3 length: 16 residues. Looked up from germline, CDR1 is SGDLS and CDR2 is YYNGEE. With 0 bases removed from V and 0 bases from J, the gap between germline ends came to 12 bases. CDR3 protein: CASSVVSGTMNTEAFF. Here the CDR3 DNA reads TGTGCCAGCAGCGTAGTTTCAGGTACGATGAACACTGAAGCTTTCTTT.

CDR3 nucleotide sequence: TGCAGTGCTAGACCAGGGAGTGATATGCAGTACTTC. It is translated as CSARPGSDMQYF. V and J are TRBV20-1 and TRBJ2-7; D could derive from TRBD1 or TRBD2 (5 bases each). CDR3 length equals 12 residues. Between the trimmed V and J ends, which lost 2 bases and 9 bases, there was a span of 14 bases. Germline V gene lookup returns CDR1 DFQATT and CDR2 SNEGSKA (reference sequence).

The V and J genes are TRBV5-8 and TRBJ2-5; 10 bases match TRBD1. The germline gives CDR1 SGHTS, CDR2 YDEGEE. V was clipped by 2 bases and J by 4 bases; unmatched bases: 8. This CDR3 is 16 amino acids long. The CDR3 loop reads CASSLDGTGERETQYF. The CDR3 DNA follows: TGTGCCAGCAGCTTAGATGGGACAGGGGAGCGAGAGACCCAGTACTTC.

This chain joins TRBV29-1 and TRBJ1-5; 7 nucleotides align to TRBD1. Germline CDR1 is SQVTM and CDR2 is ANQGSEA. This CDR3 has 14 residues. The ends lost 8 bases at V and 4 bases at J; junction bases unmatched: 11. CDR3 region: CSRANRGWNQPQHF. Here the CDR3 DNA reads TGCAGCAGGGCGAACAGGGGTTGGAATCAGCCCCAGCATTTT. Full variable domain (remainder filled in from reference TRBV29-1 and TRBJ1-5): SAVISQKPSRDICQRGTSLTIQCQVDSQVTMMFWYRQQPGQSLTLIATANQGSEATYESGFVIDKFPISRPNLTFSTLTVSNMSPEDSSIYLCSRANRGWNQPQHFGDGTRLSIL.

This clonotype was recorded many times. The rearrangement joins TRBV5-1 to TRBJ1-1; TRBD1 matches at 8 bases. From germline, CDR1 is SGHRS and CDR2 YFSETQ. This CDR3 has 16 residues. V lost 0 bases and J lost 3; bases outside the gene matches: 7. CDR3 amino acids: CASSLAGGSWDTEAFF. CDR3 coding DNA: TGCGCCAGCAGCTTGGCAGGGGGCAGCTGGGACACTGAAGCTTTCTTT.

The CDR3 nucleotides read TGTGCCAGCAGCTCATGGACAGGGGGGGATGAAAAACTGTTTTTT. It codes for CASSSWTGGDEKLFF. The chain recombines TRBV7-8 with TRBJ1-4, with 10 bases identical to TRBD1. The CDR3 is 15 residues long. Germline assignment: CDR1 SGHVS and CDR2 FQNEAQ. V lost 4 bases and J lost 6; bases outside the gene matches: 5. The whole variable domain, filled in from reference TRBV7-8 and TRBJ1-4, reads GAGVSQSPRYKVAKRGQDVALRCDPISGHVSLFWYQQALGQGPEFLTYFQNEAQLDKSGLPSDRFFAERPEGSVSTLKIQRTQQEDSAVYLCASSSWTGGDEKLFFGSGTQLSVL.

This chain's CDR3 is CASRIALTGDTEAFF. The DNA of the CDR3 is TGCGCCAGCAGAATTGCCCTGACAGGGGACACTGAAGCTTTCTTT. The chain recombines TRBV5-1 with TRBJ1-1, with 8 bases that match TRBD1. This CDR3 has 15 residues. Germline lookup yields CDR1 SGHRS and CDR2 YFSETQ. The V gene end was trimmed by 5 bases and the J gene end by 3 bases; junction bases not matched to a gene: 9.

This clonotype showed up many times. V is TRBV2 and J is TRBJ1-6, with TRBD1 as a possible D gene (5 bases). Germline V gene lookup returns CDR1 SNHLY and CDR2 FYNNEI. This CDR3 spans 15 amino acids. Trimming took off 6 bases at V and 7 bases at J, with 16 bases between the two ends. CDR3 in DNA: TGTGCCAGCAGGCCTGAATATAGGGGAAATTCACCCCTCCACTTT. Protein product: CASRPEYRGNSPLHF.

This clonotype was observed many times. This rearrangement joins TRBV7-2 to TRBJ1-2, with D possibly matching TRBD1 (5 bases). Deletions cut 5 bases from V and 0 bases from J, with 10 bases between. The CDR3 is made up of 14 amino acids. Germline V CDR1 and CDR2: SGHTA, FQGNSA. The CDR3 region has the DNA TGTGCCAGCAGCCGGGACGGAGCTAACTATGGCTACACCTTC. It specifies CASSRDGANYGYTF.

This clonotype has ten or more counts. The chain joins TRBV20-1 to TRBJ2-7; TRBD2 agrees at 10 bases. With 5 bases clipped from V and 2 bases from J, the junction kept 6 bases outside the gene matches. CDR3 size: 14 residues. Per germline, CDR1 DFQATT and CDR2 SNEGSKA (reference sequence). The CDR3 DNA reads TGCAGTGCTCGCCTAAGCGGGAGGGCCTACGAGCAGTACTTC. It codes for CSARLSGRAYEQYF.

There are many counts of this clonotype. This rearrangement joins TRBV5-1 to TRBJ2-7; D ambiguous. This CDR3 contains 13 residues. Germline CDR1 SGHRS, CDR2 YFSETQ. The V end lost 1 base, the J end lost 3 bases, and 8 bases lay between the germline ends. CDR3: CASSLSASYEQYF. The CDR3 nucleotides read TGCGCCAGCAGCTTGTCGGCTAGCTACGAGCAGTACTTC.

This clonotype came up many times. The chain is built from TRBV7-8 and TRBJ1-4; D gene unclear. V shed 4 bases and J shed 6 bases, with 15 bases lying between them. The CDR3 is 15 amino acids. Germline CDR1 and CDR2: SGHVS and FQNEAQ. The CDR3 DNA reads TGTGCCAGCAGCTCCCAGTCGAGGCTCGATGAAAAACTGTTTTTT. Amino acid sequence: CASSSQSRLDEKLFF.

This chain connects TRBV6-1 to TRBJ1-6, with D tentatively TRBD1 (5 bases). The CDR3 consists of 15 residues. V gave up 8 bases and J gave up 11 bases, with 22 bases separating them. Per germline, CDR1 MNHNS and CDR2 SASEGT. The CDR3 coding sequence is TGTGCCAGCTCCTCGAGGGGCGCCGGGCTAACACCCCTCCACTTT. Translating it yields CASSSRGAGLTPLHF.

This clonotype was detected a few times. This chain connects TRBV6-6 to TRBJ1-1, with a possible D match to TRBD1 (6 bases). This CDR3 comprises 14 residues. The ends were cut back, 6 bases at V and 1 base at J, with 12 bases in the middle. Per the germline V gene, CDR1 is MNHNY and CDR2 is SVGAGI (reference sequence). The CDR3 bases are TGTGCCAGCAGCTCAGGGGTGGAGAACACTGAAGCTTTCTTT. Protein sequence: CASSSGVENTEAFF.

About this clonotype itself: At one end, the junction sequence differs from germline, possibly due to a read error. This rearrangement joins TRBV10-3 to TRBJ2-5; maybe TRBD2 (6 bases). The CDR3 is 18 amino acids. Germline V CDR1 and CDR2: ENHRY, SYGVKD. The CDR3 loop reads CASSLSPPRFRGQETQYF. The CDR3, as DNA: TGTGCCAGCAGTTTATCACCACCGCGATTTCGGGGGCAAGAGACCCAGTACTTC.

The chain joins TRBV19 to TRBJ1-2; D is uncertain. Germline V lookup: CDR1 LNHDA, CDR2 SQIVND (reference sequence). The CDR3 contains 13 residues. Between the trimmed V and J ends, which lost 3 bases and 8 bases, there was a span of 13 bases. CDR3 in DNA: TGTGCCAGTAGTATTGACCCCGCGCGAGGCTACACCTTC. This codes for CASSIDPARGYTF.

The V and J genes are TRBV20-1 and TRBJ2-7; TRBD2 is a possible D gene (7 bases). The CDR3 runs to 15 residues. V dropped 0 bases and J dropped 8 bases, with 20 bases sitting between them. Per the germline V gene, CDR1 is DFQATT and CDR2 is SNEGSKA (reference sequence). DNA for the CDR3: TGCAGTGCTAGAGAGGGGGGGGCATGGCAGCCCCAGCAGTACTTC. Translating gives CSAREGGAWQPQQYF.

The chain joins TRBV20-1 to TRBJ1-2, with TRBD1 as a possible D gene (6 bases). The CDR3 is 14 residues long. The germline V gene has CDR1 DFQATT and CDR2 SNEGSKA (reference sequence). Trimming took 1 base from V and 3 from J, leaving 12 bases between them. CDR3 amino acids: CSARAGRGHYGYTF. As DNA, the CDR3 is TGCAGTGCTAGAGCCGGTCGGGGGCACTATGGCTACACCTTC.